These 10 T cell receptor beta chains were sequenced from one sample in a study of cytomegalovirus exposure and HLA in healthy donors. PCR amplification relied on 60 Vbeta primers (plus 13 Jbeta primers). Clones were read by immunoSEQ multiplex PCR, and TCRdb kept only the in-frame ones, dropping some. The data show roughly 120,000 clones, with more than 65% seen just once and around 1.5% held by the top ten. The material sequenced was PBMCs. Source of these receptors: a woman under 30 in good health and CMV-seronegative.

The chain joins TRBV5-5 to TRBJ1-6; D may be TRBD1 (6 bases). The V and J ends lost 4 bases and 7 bases respectively, with 15 bases between them. Germline loops: CDR1 SGHKS, CDR2 YYEKEE (reference sequence). This CDR3 contains 15 residues. The CDR3 is CASSHAQGINSPLHF. The CDR3 nucleotides read TGTGCCAGCAGCCACGCTCAGGGGATAAATTCACCCCTCCACTTT.

The V call is TRBV27, the J call TRBJ2-1; the match to TRBD2 covers 8 bases. The V gene's germline CDR1 is MNHEY and CDR2 SMNVEV (reference sequence). This CDR3 region has 16 residues. Trimming at V came to 6 bases and at J to 0 bases, leaving 7 bases not matched to a gene. CDR3 bases: TGTGCCAGCAGCCCAGCGGGAGCCTCCTCCTACAATGAGCAGTTCTTC. This sequence encodes CASSPAGASSYNEQFF.

V gene TRBV30 combines with J gene TRBJ1-1, with D maybe TRBD1 (6 bases). Germline assignment: CDR1 GTSNPN and CDR2 SVGIG (reference sequence). The CDR3 has 12 residues. The ends were cut back, 6 bases at V and 4 bases at J, with 12 bases in the middle. The CDR3 loop reads CACNTGLTEAFF. CDR3 DNA: TGTGCCTGTAACACAGGGCTCACTGAAGCTTTCTTT.

This chain connects TRBV18 to TRBJ1-5, with 7 nucleotides matching TRBD1. J gave up 4 bases and V 5 bases, and 8 bases lay outside the gene matches. Germline-derived CDR1 and CDR2 are KGHSH and LQKENI. This CDR3 has 15 amino acids. The CDR3 DNA sequence: TGTGCCAGCTCAATTACACAGGGGACAAATCAGCCCCAGCATTTT. Its translation is CASSITQGTNQPQHF. The full variable domain, in which reference TRBV18 and TRBJ1-5 provide the parts outside the CDR3, is NAGVMQNPRHLVRRRGQEARLRCSPMKGHSHVYWYRQLPEEGLKFMVYLQKENIIDESGMPKERFSAEFPKEGPSILRIQQVVRGDSAAYFCASSITQGTNQPQHFGDGTRLSIL.

The V call is TRBV19, the J call TRBJ1-5; D unresolved. Germline assignment: CDR1 LNHDA and CDR2 SQIVND (reference sequence). The CDR3 covers 14 residues. V was clipped by 6 bases and J by 1 base, with 10 bases between them. The CDR3: CASREESSNQPQHF. In DNA form, the CDR3 reads TGTGCCAGTAGAGAGGAGTCAAGCAATCAGCCCCAGCATTTT.

This chain connects TRBV4-2 to TRBJ2-4; 8 bases map to TRBD1. Germline V gene lookup returns CDR1 LGHNA and CDR2 YNFKEQ. The CDR3 is 16 residues long. The V segment lost 4 bases and the J segment 5 bases; nucleotides outside the gene matches: 10. The CDR3 here is CASSPVAGGSENIQYF. In nucleotides, the CDR3 is TGTGCCAGCAGCCCAGTGGCAGGGGGCTCCGAAAACATTCAGTACTTC.

V and J are TRBV30 and TRBJ2-7; D perhaps matches TRBD2 (5 bases). The ends were cut back, 4 bases at V and 1 base at J, with 11 bases in the middle. Germline V lookup: CDR1 GTSNPN, CDR2 SVGIG (reference sequence). The CDR3 sequence is 13 residues long. CDR3 sequence: CAWTRTLSYEQYF. The CDR3, as DNA: TGTGCCTGGACCCGGACTTTATCCTACGAGCAGTACTTC.

This clone appeared a single time. Written as DNA, the CDR3 is TGCGCCAGCAGCTTGGAACTAGCGGGAGGGCCATCCGAGCAGTACTTC. Translating it yields CASSLELAGGPSEQYF. This sequence joins TRBV5-1 and TRBJ2-7; 13 bases map to TRBD2. V shed 0 bases, J shed 6 bases, and the junction held 6 bases outside the gene matches. The CDR3 has 16 amino acids. Looked up from germline, CDR1 is SGHRS and CDR2 is YFSETQ. The complete variable domain, with remaining parts taken from reference TRBV5-1 and TRBJ2-7, reads KAGVTQTPRYLIKTRGQQVTLSCSPISGHRSVSWYQQTPGQGLQFLFEYFSETQRNKGNFPGRFSGRQFSNSRSEMNVSTLELGDSALYLCASSLELAGGPSEQYFGPGTRLTVT.

About this clone itself: A read error may account for a junction end that differs from germline. The chain uses TRBV27 and TRBJ2-6; 7 bases match TRBD2. The length of the CDR3 is 17 residues. Germline CDR1 is MNHEY and CDR2 is SMNVEV (reference sequence). The CDR3 is CASSSLAGVTGANGLTF. The CDR3, as DNA: TGTGCCAGCAGTTCCCTGGCGGGAGTCACTGGGGCCAACGGCCTGACTTTC. Drawing the rest from reference TRBV27 and TRBJ2-6, the complete variable domain is EAQVTQNPRYLITVTGKKLTVTCSQNMNHEYMSWYRQDPGLGLRQIYYSMNVEVTDKGDVPEGYKVSRKEKRNFPLILESPSPNQTSLYFCASSSLAGVTGANGLTFGAGSRLTVL.

V and J are TRBV11-2 and TRBJ1-2; D not certain. The V end was cut by 1 base, the J end by 7 bases, with 16 bases between. The CDR3 length is 15 residues. Germline lookup yields CDR1 SGHAT and CDR2 FQNNGV. CDR3 DNA sequence: TGTGCCAGCAGCTTAGGAGGGTTAGGTGATGGTGGCTACACCTTC. Encoded protein: CASSLGGLGDGGYTF.